This T cell receptor (beta chain) was sequenced for a study of blood T cell repertoires in COVID-19. Study-level background: PBMCs, B-cell-depleted T cells, or T cells provided the cDNA or gDNA that made up the material.

J was trimmed by 3 bases and V by 5 bases; bases with no gene match: 6. Germline-derived CDR1 and CDR2 are MNHEY and SVGAGI. The CDR3 has 15 amino acids. The protocol was immunoSEQ multiplex PCR, while the TCRdb copy is restricted to in-frame clones and leaves out a portion. Of approximately 210,000 clones listed, 85% to 90% are singletons. The J gene is TRBJ1-2, the V gene TRBV6-5; 10 bases match TRBD1. The sample comprised peripheral blood. The source is a human donor in a cohort sampled during active COVID-19. CDR3 in DNA: TGTGCCAGCAGTCCTTCGACAGGGGGCTACTATGGCTACACCTTC. Protein product: CASSPSTGGYYGYTF.